This TCR beta chain was sequenced in a study of blood T cell repertoires in COVID-19. Study overall: There were acute and convalescent COVID-19 samples, and they came from the United States, Italy and Spain. T cells, B-cell-depleted T cells, or PBMCs supplied cDNA or gDNA.

As handled by the study authors: Using reference gene primer amplification, nucleated cell counts were estimated. The repertoire was sequenced with immunoSEQ multiplex PCR; TCRdb's copy has only in-frame clones and lacks some. For V, J and clone size, that table is used; D and trimming come from the DNA. The sample includes 78,000 or so clones, approximately 86% of them seen just once. V dropped 7 bases and J dropped 3 bases, with 4 bases sitting between them. CDR3 length equals 9 residues. The V gene's germline CDR1 is DFQATT and CDR2 SNEGSKA (reference sequence). The chain couples TRBV20-1 to TRBJ2-7; no reliable D call. The sample taken for sequencing was peripheral blood. This TCR came from a man aged 50 to 60 with active or convalescent COVID-19. CDR3 protein: CSVNYEQYF. CDR3 coding DNA: TGCAGTGTCAACTACGAGCAGTACTTC.